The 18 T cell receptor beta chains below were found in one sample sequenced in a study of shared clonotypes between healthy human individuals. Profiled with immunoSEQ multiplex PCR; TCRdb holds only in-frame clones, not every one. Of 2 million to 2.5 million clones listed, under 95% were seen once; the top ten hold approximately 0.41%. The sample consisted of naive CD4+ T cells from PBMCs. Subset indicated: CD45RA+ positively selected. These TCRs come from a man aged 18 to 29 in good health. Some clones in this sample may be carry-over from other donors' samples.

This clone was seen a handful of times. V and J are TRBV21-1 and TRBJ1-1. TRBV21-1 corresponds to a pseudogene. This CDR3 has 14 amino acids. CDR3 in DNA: TGTGCCAGCAGCAAAGTAGTGCCGGGAACTGAAGCTTTCTTT. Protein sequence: CASSKVVPGTEAFF.

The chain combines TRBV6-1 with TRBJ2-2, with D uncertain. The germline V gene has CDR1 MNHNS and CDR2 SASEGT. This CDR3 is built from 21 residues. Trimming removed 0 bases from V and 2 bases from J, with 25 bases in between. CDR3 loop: CASSEARFLNQVGFNTGELFF. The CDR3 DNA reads TGTGCCAGCAGTGAAGCTAGGTTCTTAAATCAGGTTGGGTTTAACACCGGGGAGCTGTTTTTT.

The CDR3 DNA reads as TGTGCCAGCCGGGAGGTGGGCACCGGGGAGCTGTTTTTT. It yields the protein CASREVGTGELFF. The chain recombines TRBV6-1 with TRBJ2-2, with 7 positions matching TRBD2. This CDR3 region has 13 residues. CDR1 and CDR2 (germline): MNHNS, SASEGT. J was trimmed by 4 bases and V by 8 bases; bases with no gene match: 4.

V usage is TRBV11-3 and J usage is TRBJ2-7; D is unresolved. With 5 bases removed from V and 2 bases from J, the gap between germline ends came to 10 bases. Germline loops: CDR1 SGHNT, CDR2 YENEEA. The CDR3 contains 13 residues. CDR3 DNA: TGTGCCAGCAGCCCCGGTAGGGCCTACGAGCAGTACTTC. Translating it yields CASSPGRAYEQYF.

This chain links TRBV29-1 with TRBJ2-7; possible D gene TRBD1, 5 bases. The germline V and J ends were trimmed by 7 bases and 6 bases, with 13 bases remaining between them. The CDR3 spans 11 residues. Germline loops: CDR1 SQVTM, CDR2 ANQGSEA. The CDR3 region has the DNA TGCAGCGCAAGTTCAGGGTTCGAGCAGTACTTC. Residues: CSASSGFEQYF.

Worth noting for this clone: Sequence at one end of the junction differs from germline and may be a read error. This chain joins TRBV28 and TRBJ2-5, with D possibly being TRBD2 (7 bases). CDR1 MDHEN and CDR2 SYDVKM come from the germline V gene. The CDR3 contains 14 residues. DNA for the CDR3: TGTGCCAGCAGTACCCCGGGGGGCCAAGCGACCCAGTACTTC. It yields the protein CASSTPGGQATQYF.

The CDR3 sequence is CASSLLSTGDGYTF. The DNA of the CDR3 is TGCGCCAGCAGCCTACTGTCGACAGGGGATGGCTACACCTTC. The chain links TRBV5-1 to TRBJ1-2; 8 bases agree with TRBD1. J lost 6 bases, V lost 4 bases, and 8 bases had no gene match. Germline CDR1 and CDR2: SGHRS and YFSETQ. The CDR3 is 14 residues long.

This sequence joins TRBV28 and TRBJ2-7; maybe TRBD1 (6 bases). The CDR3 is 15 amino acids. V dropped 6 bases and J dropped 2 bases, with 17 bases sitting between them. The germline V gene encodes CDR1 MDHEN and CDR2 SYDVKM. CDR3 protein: CASRLPQGRTYEQYF. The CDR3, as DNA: TGTGCCAGCAGGCTACCCCAGGGGAGAACCTACGAGCAGTACTTC. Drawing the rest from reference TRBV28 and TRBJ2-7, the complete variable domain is DVKVTQSSRYLVKRTGEKVFLECVQDMDHENMFWYRQDPGLGLRLIYFSYDVKMKEKGDIPEGYSVSREKKERFSLILESASTNQTSMYLCASRLPQGRTYEQYFGPGTRLTVT.

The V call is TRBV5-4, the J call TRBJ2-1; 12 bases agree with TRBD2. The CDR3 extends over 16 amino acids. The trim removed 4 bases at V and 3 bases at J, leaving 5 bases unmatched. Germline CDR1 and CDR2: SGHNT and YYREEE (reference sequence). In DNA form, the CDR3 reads TGTGCCAGCAGCCGGACTAGCGGGACCCTCTACAATGAGCAGTTCTTC. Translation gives CASSRTSGTLYNEQFF.

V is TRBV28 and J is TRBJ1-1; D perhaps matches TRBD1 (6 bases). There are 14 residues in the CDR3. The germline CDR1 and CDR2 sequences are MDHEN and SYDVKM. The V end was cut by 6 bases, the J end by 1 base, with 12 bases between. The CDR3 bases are TGTGCCAGCAGCCACGGGACATCGAACACTGAAGCTTTCTTT. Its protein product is CASSHGTSNTEAFF.

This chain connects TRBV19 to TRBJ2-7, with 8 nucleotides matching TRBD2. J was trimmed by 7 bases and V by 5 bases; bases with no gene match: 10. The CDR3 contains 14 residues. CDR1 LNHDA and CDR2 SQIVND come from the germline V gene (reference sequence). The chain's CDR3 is CASSPTGGLWEQYF. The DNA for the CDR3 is TGTGCCAGTAGTCCTACGGGAGGGCTCTGGGAGCAGTACTTC.

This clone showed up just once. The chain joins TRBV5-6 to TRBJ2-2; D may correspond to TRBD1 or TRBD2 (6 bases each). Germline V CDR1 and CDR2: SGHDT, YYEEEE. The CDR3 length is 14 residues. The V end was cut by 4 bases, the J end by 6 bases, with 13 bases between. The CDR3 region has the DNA TGTGCCAGCAGCCAGCGGAGGGGGGCCGGGGAGCTGTTTTTT. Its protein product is CASSQRRGAGELFF.

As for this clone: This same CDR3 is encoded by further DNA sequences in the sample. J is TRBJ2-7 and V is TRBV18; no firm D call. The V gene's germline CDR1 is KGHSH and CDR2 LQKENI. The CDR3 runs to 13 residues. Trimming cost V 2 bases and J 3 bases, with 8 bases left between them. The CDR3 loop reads CASSPSSSYEQYF. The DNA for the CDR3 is TGTGCCAGCTCACCAAGTAGCAGCTACGAGCAGTACTTC.

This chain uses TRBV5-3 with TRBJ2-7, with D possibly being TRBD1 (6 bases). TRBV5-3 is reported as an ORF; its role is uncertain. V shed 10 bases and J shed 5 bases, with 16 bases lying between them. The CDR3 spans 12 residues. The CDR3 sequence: CAGYRVAHEQYF. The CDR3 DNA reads TGTGCCGGCTACAGGGTTGCCCACGAGCAGTACTTC.

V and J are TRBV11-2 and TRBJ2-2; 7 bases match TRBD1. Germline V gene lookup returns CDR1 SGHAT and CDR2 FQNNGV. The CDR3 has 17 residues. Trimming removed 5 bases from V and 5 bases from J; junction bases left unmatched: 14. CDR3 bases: TGTGCCAGCAGCCACCTCCACCGGGACAGCCTTACCGGGGAGCTGTTTTTT. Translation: CASSHLHRDSLTGELFF. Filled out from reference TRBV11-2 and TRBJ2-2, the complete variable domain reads EAGVAQSPRYKIIEKRQSVAFWCNPISGHATLYWYQQILGQGPKLLIQFQNNGVVDDSQLPKDRFSAERLKGVDSTLKIQPAKLEDSAVYLCASSHLHRDSLTGELFFGEGSRLTVL.

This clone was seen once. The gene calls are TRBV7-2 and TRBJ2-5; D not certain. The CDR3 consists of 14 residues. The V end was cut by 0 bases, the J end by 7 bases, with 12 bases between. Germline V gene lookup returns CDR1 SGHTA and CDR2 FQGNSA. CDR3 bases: TGTGCCAGCAGCTTAGCGGCAGGCAAGGGGACCCAGTACTTC. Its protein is CASSLAAGKGTQYF. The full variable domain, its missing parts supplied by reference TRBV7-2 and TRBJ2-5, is GAGVSQSPSNKVTEKGKDVELRCDPISGHTALYWYRQSLGQGLEFLIYFQGNSAPDKSGLPSDRFSAERTGGSVSTLTIQRTQQEDSAVYLCASSLAAGKGTQYFGPGTRLLVL.

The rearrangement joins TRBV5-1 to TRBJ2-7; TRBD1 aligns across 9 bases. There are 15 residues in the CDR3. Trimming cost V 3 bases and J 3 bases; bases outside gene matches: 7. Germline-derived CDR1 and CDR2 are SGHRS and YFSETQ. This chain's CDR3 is CASSSRTGAVYEQYF. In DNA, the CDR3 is TGCGCCAGCAGCTCAAGGACAGGGGCGGTCTACGAGCAGTACTTC.

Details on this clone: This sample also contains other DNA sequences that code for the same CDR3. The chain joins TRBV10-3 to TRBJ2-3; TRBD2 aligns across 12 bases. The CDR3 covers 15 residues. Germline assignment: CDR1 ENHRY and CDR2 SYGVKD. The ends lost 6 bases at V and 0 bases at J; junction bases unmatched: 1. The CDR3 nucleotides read TGTGCCATCAGGGGGACTAGCGGGAGCACAGATACGCAGTATTTT. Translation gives CAIRGTSGSTDTQYF.